This is a list of T cell receptor beta chains from one sample in a study of T cells in Graves' hyperthyroidism and ophthalmopathy. TCRdb called the multiplex PCR reads again in MiXCR, with one record for every CDR3 protein. The data show about 410,000 distinct CDR3 sequences, roughly 14% seen once. Input material: blood. These receptors all come from a man between 18 and 29 years old with Graves' ophthalmopathy. CDR3s include the opening cysteine and the closing phenylalanine or tryptophan. D genes are given only for firm matches. Expanded clones are given a class, and other clones once, few, many or no size at all.

>many|TRBV5-1|TRBJ2-2|NA
CASTLRGADTGELFF
TGCGCCAGCACCCTCAGGGGAGCGGACACCGGGGAGCTGTTTTTT
>many|TRBV5-1|TRBJ1-2|TRBD1
CASSFPGQWAKDYGYTF
TGCGCCAGCAGCTTTCCGGGACAGTGGGCGAAAGATTATGGCTACACCTTC
>many|TRBV7-8|TRBJ2-5|TRBD2
CASSLGLRGVQETQYF
TGTGCCAGCAGCTTAGGCCTGCGGGGGGTGCAAGAGACCCAGTACTTC
>NA|TRBV10-3|TRBJ1-3|NA
CAIRLDPGTMSSGNTIYF
TGTGCCATCAGATTAGACCCCGGGACGATGAGCTCTGGAAACACCATATATTTT
>many|TRBV2|TRBJ1-6|NA
CASMLRPAVNSPLHF
TGTGCCAGCATGCTAAGGCCTGCCGTCAATTCACCCCTCCACTTT
>many|TRBV12-3/TRBV12-4|TRBJ2-7|NA
CASSALFEQYF
TGTGCCAGCAGTGCCCTCTTCGAGCAGTACTTC
>many|TRBV20-1|TRBJ2-3|NA
CSAGDYLATQYF
TGCAGTGCTGGTGACTATCTAGCAACGCAGTATTTT
>NA|TRBV19|TRBJ1-5|NA
CASSNRDFLIAQPQHF
TGTGCCAGTAGTAACAGGGATTTTCTCATTGCTCAGCCCCAGCATTTT
>NA|TRBV10-3|TRBJ2-3|NA
CAISGGIPDTQYF
TGTGCCATCAGTGGTGGGATCCCAGATACGCAGTATTTT
>few|TRBV19|TRBJ2-2|TRBD2
CATGLAGEGAGELFF
TGTGCCACCGGACTAGCGGGAGAGGGCGCCGGGGAGCTGTTTTTT
>few|TRBV4-2|TRBJ2-3|NA
CASSQGELTDTQYF
TGTGCCAGCAGCCAAGGAGAACTCACCGATACGCAGTATTTT
>NA|TRBV5-6|TRBJ1-2|NA
CASTWEFREGSYGYTF
TGTGCCAGCACCTGGGAGTTCAGGGAGGGGAGCTATGGCTACACCTTC
>many|TRBV11-1|TRBJ2-7|NA
CASSWGGGSSYEQYF
TGTGCCAGCAGCTGGGGCGGAGGGAGCTCCTACGAGCAGTACTTC
>few|TRBV9|TRBJ2-2|TRBD2
CASSVGGGLANTGELFF
TGTGCCAGCAGCGTAGGGGGGGGACTAGCGAACACCGGGGAGCTGTTTTTT
>many|TRBV3-1|TRBJ2-1|NA
CASSQEHGEVNEQFF
TGTGCCAGCAGCCAAGAACACGGGGAAGTCAATGAGCAGTTCTTC
>many|TRBV28|TRBJ1-5|TRBD1
CASSLGQVSNQPQHF
TGTGCCAGCAGCCTCGGACAGGTTAGCAATCAGCCCCAGCATTTT
>NA|TRBV6-1|TRBJ1-3|NA
CASWPIARSGNTIYF
TGTGCCAGCTGGCCGATTGCTCGCTCTGGAAACACCATATATTTT
>many|TRBV11-2|TRBJ2-5|NA
CASSSQGQETQYF
TGTGCCAGCAGCTCTCAGGGGCAAGAGACCCAGTACTTC
>many|TRBV6-1|TRBJ2-7|TRBD1
CASYNRGAQYF
TGTGCCAGCTATAACAGGGGTGCGCAGTACTTC
>many|TRBV12-3/TRBV12-4|TRBJ2-5|NA
CASSATGEETQYF
TGTGCCAGCAGCGCGACCGGGGAGGAGACCCAGTACTTC
>many|TRBV11-2|TRBJ2-3|NA
CASSLDKRIIFTSTDTQYF
TGTGCCAGCAGCTTAGACAAAAGAATAATATTTACTAGCACAGATACGCAGTATTTT
>many|TRBV7-2|TRBJ2-5|TRBD1
CASSLLPTGPSQETQYF
TGTGCCAGCAGCTTACTTCCGACAGGGCCTTCCCAAGAGACCCAGTACTTC
>many|TRBV20-1|TRBJ2-5|NA
CSAPPWGQETQYF
TGCAGTGCTCCCCCTTGGGGGCAAGAGACCCAGTACTTC
>few|TRBV7-3|TRBJ2-5|NA
CASSPGPYQETQYF
TGCGCCAGCAGCCCAGGTCCGTACCAAGAGACCCAGTACTTC
>NA|TRBV6-5|TRBJ1-4|NA
CASSYSRGLEKLFF
TGTGCCAGCAGTTACTCGAGGGGTTTGGAAAAACTGTTTTTT
>many|TRBV11-2|TRBJ2-7|NA
CASSLGWGPYEQYF
TGTGCCAGCAGCTTAGGATGGGGCCCCTACGAGCAGTACTTC
>NA|TRBV7-2|TRBJ1-5|NA
CASSLDGGLAQPQHF
TGTGCCAGCAGCTTAGATGGGGGATTAGCTCAGCCCCAGCATTTT
>NA|TRBV19|TRBJ2-1|NA
CASSWGTSEQFF
TGTGCCAGTAGTTGGGGGACGTCGGAGCAGTTCTTC
>many|TRBV7-2|TRBJ2-1|TRBD2
CASSLASGALNEQFF
TGTGCCAGCAGCTTAGCTAGCGGGGCTTTAAATGAGCAGTTCTTC
>many|TRBV3-1|TRBJ2-1|NA
CASTLGDWREVYNEQFF
TGTGCCAGCACCCTAGGCGATTGGCGGGAAGTCTACAATGAGCAGTTCTTC
>many|TRBV27|TRBJ1-1|NA
CASSLSFPGTGTEAFF
TGTGCCAGCAGTTTATCGTTCCCGGGGACGGGCACTGAAGCTTTCTTT
>NA|TRBV6-1|TRBJ1-2|NA
CASKRGSGGYTF
TGTGCCAGCAAAAGGGGTTCGGGGGGCTACACCTTC
>many|TRBV7-9|TRBJ2-7|NA
CASSLMGPVSSYEQYF
TGTGCCAGCAGCTTAATGGGACCTGTGAGCTCCTACGAGCAGTACTTC
>many|TRBV7-2|TRBJ2-3|NA
CASSQNADTQYF
TGTGCCAGCAGCCAAAACGCAGATACGCAGTATTTT
>many|TRBV7-3|TRBJ2-1|NA
CASSLTGSQNTYNEQFF
TGTGCCAGCAGCTTAACGGGTAGCCAGAATACCTACAATGAGCAGTTCTTC
>many|TRBV5-1|TRBJ1-2|NA
CASSLAGANYGYTF
TGCGCCAGCAGCTTAGCCGGGGCTAACTATGGCTACACCTTC
>NA|TRBV24-1|TRBJ2-1|TRBD2
CATSGGYLAGDNEQFF
TGTGCCACCAGTGGCGGCTACTTAGCGGGAGACAATGAGCAGTTCTTC
>many|TRBV11-3|TRBJ2-1|NA
CASSLGLYSEQFF
TGTGCCAGCAGCTTAGGGCTATACAGTGAGCAGTTCTTC
>many|TRBV5-1|TRBJ2-7|TRBD1
CASSTGQGLDEQYF
TGCGCCAGCAGCACCGGACAGGGGCTAGACGAGCAGTACTTC
>NA|TRBV24-1|TRBJ2-1|TRBD2
CATSTGLAGVYNEQFF
TGTGCCACCAGTACAGGACTAGCGGGGGTTTACAATGAGCAGTTCTTC
>few|TRBV6-1|TRBJ2-3|TRBD2
CASRGTSLPLSNTQYF
TGTGCCAGCAGAGGGACTAGTCTTCCCTTGTCAAATACGCAGTATTTT
>many|TRBV6-1|TRBJ1-1|NA
CASSADERTEAFF
TGTGCCAGCAGCGCGGACGAGCGCACTGAAGCTTTCTTT
>many|TRBV5-5|TRBJ1-1|NA
CASSLEWTEAFF
TGTGCCAGCAGCTTGGAGTGGACTGAAGCTTTCTTT
>many|TRBV30|TRBJ1-5|NA
CAWSTGNWNQPQHF
TGTGCCTGGAGTACGGGTAACTGGAATCAGCCCCAGCATTTT
>many|TRBV18|TRBJ1-1|NA
CASSPTGITEAFF
TGTGCCAGCTCACCTACAGGGATCACTGAAGCTTTCTTT
>many|TRBV3-1|TRBJ2-1|TRBD2
CASSQDGRAARSYNEQFF
TGTGCCAGCAGCCAAGATGGGAGGGCGGCACGATCCTACAATGAGCAGTTCTTC
>NA|TRBV7-9|TRBJ2-6|NA
CASSDGPRSSPSGANVLTF
TGTGCCAGCAGCGACGGGCCCAGGAGTTCCCCCTCTGGGGCCAACGTCCTGACTTTC
>NA|TRBV18|TRBJ2-2|NA
CASSPPGGVSGELFF
TGTGCCAGCTCACCACCGGGGGGCGTATCCGGGGAGCTGTTTTTT
>many|TRBV6-1|TRBJ2-7|TRBD1
CASSRGQGAPYEQYF
TGTGCCAGCAGCCGGGGACAGGGGGCTCCCTACGAGCAGTACTTC
>many|TRBV7-9|TRBJ1-1|NA
CASSFPVDEAFF
TGTGCCAGCAGCTTCCCGGTGGATGAAGCTTTCTTT
>many|TRBV7-2|TRBJ2-7|TRBD1
CASSTGTGGREQYF
TGTGCCAGCAGCACCGGGACAGGGGGCCGCGAGCAGTACTTC
>many|TRBV2|TRBJ1-5|NA
CASSSGAEGGASNQPQHF
TGTGCCAGCTCGTCAGGCGCGGAGGGGGGCGCGAGCAATCAGCCCCAGCATTTT
>many|TRBV7-2|TRBJ2-5|TRBD2
CASSSGLWETQYF
TGTGCCAGCAGCTCGGGACTATGGGAGACCCAGTACTTC
>many|TRBV28|TRBJ2-7|NA
CASSSSSYEQYF
TGTGCCAGCAGTTCCTCCTCCTACGAGCAGTACTTC
>NA|TRBV5-1|TRBJ2-1|NA
CASSAEYRNEQFF
TGCGCCAGCAGCGCGGAATACAGAAATGAGCAGTTCTTC
>many|TRBV20-1|TRBJ2-3|NA
CSARPRGGRGDTQYF
TGCAGTGCTAGACCGAGGGGGGGCCGGGGAGATACGCAGTATTTT
>many|TRBV9|TRBJ2-3|NA
CASSVGWTGRTDTQYF
TGTGCCAGCAGCGTAGGGTGGACTGGCCGCACAGATACGCAGTATTTT
>NA|TRBV6-1|TRBJ2-7|TRBD2
CASSAKTAGDVQQYF
TGTGCCAGCAGTGCCAAAACGGCGGGAGACGTGCAGCAGTACTTC
>NA|TRBV13|TRBJ2-7|TRBD2
CASALAGVRQYF
TGTGCCAGCGCGCTAGCGGGAGTACGGCAGTACTTC
>NA|TRBV19|TRBJ1-1|NA
CASSIGLTEAFF
TGTGCCAGTAGTATTGGGTTGACTGAAGCTTTCTTT